The clone carrying this T cell receptor beta chain was seen more than once but under ten times. Its antigen is not identified. This entry comes from a study of cytomegalovirus exposure and HLA in healthy donors. Study information: An earlier analysis found some 100 million unique TCR beta sequences from approximately 200 million T cells. Whole-study findings and limits: Later analysis demonstrated an association between a missense DCLRE1C variant and TCR beta V- and J-gene trimming. Using a false discovery rate of 0.05, a later analysis showed that approximately 17,000 TCR beta sequences were associated with HLA alleles. Usually a TCR sequence was rare, but some public TCRs were found in many donors.

Germline loops: CDR1 MNHNS, CDR2 SASEGT. J gave up 6 bases and V 10 bases, and 5 bases lay outside the gene matches. The CDR3 is 13 amino acids. PCR amplification relied on 60 Vbeta primers (plus 13 Jbeta primers). TCRdb's table, derived via immunoSEQ multiplex PCR, lists solely in-frame clones and lacks some. The data show 69,000 or so clones, about 74% seen once. The origin of this receptor is a woman in her sixties in good health and CMV-seropositive. Material for sequencing was PBMCs. The genes are TRBV6-1 and TRBJ2-7; TRBD2 matches at 14 bases. For the CDR3, the DNA is TGTGCCACCGGGACTAGCGGGAGACCCGAGCAGTACTTC. It encodes CATGTSGRPEQYF.